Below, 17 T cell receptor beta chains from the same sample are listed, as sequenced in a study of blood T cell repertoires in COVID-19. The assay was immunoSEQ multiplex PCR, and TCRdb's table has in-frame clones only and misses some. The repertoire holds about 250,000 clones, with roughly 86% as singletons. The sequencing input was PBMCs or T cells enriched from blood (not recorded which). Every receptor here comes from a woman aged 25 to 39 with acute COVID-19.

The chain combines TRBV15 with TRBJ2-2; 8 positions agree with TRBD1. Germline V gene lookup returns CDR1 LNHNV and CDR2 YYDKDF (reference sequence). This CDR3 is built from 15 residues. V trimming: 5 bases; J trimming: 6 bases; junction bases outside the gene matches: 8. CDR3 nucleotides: TGTGCCACCAGCGTATTGACAGGGGTTGCCGGGGAGCTGTTTTTT. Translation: CATSVLTGVAGELFF.

The CDR3 protein is CASSQRAGGGNTIYF. CDR3 nucleotide sequence: TGTGCCAGCAGCCAAAGGGCAGGGGGAGGAAACACCATATATTTT. V is TRBV3-1 (or the pseudogene TRBV3-2) and J is TRBJ1-3; TRBD1 matches at 7 bases. The J segment lost 4 bases and the V segment lost 2 bases, leaving 5 bases of the junction unmatched. CDR1 is LGHDT and CDR2 is YNNKEL in the germline V gene (reference sequence). This CDR3 comprises 15 residues.

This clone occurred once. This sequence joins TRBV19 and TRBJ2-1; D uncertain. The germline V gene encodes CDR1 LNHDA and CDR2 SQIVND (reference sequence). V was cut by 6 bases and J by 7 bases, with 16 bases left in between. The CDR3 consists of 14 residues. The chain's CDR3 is CASSPSVLWNEQFF. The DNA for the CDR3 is TGTGCCAGTAGCCCCTCGGTTTTATGGAATGAGCAGTTCTTC.

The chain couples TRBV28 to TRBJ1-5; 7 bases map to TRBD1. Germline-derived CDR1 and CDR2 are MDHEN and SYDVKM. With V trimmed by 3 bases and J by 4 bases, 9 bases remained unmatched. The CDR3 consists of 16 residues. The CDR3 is CASSFLPDRANQPQHF. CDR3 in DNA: TGTGCCAGCAGTTTCTTACCTGACAGGGCGAATCAGCCCCAGCATTTT.

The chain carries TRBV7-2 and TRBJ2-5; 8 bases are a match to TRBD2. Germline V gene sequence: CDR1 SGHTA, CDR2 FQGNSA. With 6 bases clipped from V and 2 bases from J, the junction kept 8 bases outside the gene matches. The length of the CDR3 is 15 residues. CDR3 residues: CASRFYSGAQETQYF. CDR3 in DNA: TGTGCCAGCAGGTTCTATAGCGGGGCTCAAGAGACCCAGTACTTC.

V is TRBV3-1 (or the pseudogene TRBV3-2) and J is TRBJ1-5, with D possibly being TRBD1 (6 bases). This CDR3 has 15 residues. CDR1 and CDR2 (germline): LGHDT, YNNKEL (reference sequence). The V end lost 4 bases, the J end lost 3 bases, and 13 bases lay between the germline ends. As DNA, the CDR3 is TGTGCCAGCAGCCGTGGACAGAAATTCAATCAGCCCCAGCATTTT. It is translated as CASSRGQKFNQPQHF.

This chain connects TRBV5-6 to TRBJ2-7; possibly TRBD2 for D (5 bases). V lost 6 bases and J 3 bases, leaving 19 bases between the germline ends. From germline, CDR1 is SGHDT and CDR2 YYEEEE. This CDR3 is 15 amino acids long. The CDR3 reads CASIYHGNVFYEQYF. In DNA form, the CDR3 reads TGTGCCAGCATCTACCACGGGAACGTATTCTACGAGCAGTACTTC. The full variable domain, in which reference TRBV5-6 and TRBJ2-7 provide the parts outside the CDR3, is DAGVTQSPTHLIKTRGQQVTLRCSPKSGHDTVSWYQQALGQGPQFIFQYYEEEERQRGNFPDRFSGHQFPNYSSELNVNALLLGDSALYLCASIYHGNVFYEQYFGPGTRLTVT.

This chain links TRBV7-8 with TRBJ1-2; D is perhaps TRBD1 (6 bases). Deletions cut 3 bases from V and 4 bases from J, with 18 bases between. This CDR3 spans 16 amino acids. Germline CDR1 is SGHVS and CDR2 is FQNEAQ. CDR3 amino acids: CASSLAITGTLYGYTF. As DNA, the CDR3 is TGTGCCAGCAGCTTGGCAATTACCGGGACACTCTATGGCTACACCTTC.

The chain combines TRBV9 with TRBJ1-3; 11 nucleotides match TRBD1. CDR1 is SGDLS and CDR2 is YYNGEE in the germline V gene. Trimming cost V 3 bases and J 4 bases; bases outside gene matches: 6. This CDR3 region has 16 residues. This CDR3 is CASSGWDRGTGNTIYF. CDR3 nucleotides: TGTGCCAGCAGCGGATGGGACAGGGGGACCGGAAACACCATATATTTT.

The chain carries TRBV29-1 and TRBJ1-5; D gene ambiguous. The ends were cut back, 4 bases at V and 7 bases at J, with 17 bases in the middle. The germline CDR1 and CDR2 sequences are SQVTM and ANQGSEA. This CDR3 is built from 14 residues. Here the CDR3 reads CSVGLTESRQPQHF. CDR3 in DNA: TGCAGCGTTGGCCTTACAGAGTCCCGGCAGCCCCAGCATTTT.

The CDR3 loop is CASSMTGPLYGYTF. CDR3 bases: TGTGCCAGTAGTATGACAGGGCCCCTCTATGGCTACACCTTC. The chain joins TRBV19 to TRBJ1-2; TRBD1 agrees at 7 bases. CDR3 length: 14 residues. V lost 3 bases, J lost 4 bases, and 5 bases stayed unmatched. Germline loops: CDR1 LNHDA, CDR2 SQIVND (reference sequence).

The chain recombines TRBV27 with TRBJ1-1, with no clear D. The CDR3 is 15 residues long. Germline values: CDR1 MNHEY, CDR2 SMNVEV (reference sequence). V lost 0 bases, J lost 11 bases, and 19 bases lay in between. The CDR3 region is CASSLSPFSQVGAFF. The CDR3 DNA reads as TGTGCCAGCAGTTTATCCCCTTTTAGTCAGGTTGGGGCTTTCTTT.

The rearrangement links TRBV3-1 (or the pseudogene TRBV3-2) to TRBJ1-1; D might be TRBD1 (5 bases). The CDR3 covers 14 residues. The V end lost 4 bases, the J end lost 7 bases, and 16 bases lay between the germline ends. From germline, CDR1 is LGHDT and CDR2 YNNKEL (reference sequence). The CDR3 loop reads CASSPTSQDSEAFF. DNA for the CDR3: TGTGCCAGCAGCCCCACGTCCCAAGACAGTGAAGCTTTCTTT.

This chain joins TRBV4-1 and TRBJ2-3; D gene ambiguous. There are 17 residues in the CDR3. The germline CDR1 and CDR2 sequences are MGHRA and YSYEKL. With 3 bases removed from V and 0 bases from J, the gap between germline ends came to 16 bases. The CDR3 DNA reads TGCGCCAGCAGCCACCCCCTGAAGAGTCCTAGCACAGATACGCAGTATTTT. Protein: CASSHPLKSPSTDTQYF.

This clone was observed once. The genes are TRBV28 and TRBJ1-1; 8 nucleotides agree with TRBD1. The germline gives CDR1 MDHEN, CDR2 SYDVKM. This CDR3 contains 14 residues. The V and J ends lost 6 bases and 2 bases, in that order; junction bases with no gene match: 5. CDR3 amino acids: CASRPGQGNTEAFF. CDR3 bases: TGTGCCAGCAGACCCGGACAGGGAAACACTGAAGCTTTCTTT.

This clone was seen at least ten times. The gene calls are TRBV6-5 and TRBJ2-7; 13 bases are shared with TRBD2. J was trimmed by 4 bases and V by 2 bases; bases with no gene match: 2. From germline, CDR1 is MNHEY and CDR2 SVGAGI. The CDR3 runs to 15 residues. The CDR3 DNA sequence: TGTGCCAGCAGTTACGAGACTAGCGGGGGGTACGAGCAGTACTTC. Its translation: CASSYETSGGYEQYF.

CDR3 region: CASSYWTGRGNTIYF. The CDR3 DNA is TGTGCCAGCAGCTACTGGACAGGAAGGGGAAACACCATATATTTT. The chain joins TRBV11-2 to TRBJ1-3, with TRBD1 matching 7 bases. Trimming took 4 bases from V and 4 from J; bases not matched to a gene: 7. The germline CDR1 and CDR2 sequences are SGHAT and FQNNGV. The CDR3 runs 15 residues.